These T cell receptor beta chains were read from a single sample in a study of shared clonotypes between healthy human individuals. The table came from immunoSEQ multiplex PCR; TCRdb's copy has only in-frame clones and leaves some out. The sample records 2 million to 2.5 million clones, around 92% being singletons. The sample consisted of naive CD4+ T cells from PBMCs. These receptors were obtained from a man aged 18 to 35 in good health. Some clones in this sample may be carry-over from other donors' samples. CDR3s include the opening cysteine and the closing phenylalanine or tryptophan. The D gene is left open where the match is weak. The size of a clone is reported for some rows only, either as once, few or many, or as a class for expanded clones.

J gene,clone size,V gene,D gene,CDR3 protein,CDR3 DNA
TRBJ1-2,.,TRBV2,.,CASSGSTAGGYTF,TGTGCCAGCAGTGGGTCAACAGCGGGAGGCTACACCTTC
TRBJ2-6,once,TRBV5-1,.,CASRVGSGANVLTF,TGCGCCAGCAGGGTGGGCTCTGGGGCCAACGTCCTGACTTTC
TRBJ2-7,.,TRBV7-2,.,CASSLGSRVSYEQYF,TGTGCCAGCAGCTTAGGTTCGCGGGTCTCCTACGAGCAGTACTTC
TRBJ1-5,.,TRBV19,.,CASSLPPQGSQPQHF,TGTGCCAGTAGTCTTCCCCCACAGGGTAGTCAGCCCCAGCATTTT
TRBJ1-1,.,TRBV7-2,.,CASSLAPDVARGEAFF,TGTGCCAGCAGCTTAGCGCCCGACGTAGCCCGGGGGGAAGCTTTCTTT
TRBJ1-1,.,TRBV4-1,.,CASSQEMARRVTEAFF,TGCGCCAGCAGCCAAGAGATGGCCCGTAGGGTCACTGAAGCTTTCTTT
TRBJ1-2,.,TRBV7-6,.,CASSPDGNYGYTF,TGTGCCAGCTCACCGGACGGTAACTATGGCTACACCTTC
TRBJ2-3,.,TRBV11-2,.,CASSPGWTDYTDTQYF,TGTGCCAGCAGCCCCGGTTGGACAGACTACACAGATACGCAGTATTTT
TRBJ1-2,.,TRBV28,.,CASSPSQGGYTF,TGTGCCAGCAGTCCCAGCCAGGGTGGCTACACCTTC
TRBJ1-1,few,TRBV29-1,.,CSVTGGMNTEAFF,TGCAGCGTCACGGGGGGGATGAACACTGAAGCTTTCTTT
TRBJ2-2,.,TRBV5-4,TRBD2,CASSSGGGLSGELFF,TGTGCCAGCAGCTCCGGGGGGGGCTTGTCCGGGGAGCTGTTTTTT
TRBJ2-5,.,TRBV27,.,CASRVSLIQETQYF,TGTGCCAGCAGGGTCAGCCTGATTCAAGAGACCCAGTACTTC
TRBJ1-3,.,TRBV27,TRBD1,CASSTTGRGNTIYF,TGTGCCAGCAGCACGACAGGGCGGGGAAACACCATATATTTT
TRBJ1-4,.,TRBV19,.,CASILRDTGREKLFF,TGTGCCAGTATCCTCCGGGACACCGGGCGGGAAAAACTGTTTTTT
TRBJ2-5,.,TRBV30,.,CAWSPGGETQYF,TGTGCCTGGAGCCCCGGGGGAGAGACCCAGTACTTC
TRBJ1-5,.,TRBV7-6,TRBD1,CASSSHPIGTDSNQPQHF,TGTGCCAGCAGCTCCCACCCCATCGGGACAGATAGCAATCAGCCCCAGCATTTT
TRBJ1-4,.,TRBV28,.,CASRSSMSANEKLFF,TGTGCCAGCAGATCCTCTATGTCAGCTAATGAAAAACTGTTTTTT
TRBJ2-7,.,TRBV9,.,CASSVSSGPYEQYF,TGTGCCAGCAGCGTATCATCCGGCCCCTACGAGCAGTACTTC
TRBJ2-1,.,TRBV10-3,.,CAILRSYGEEIEQFF,TGTGCCATTCTTAGATCTTACGGAGAAGAGATTGAGCAGTTCTTC
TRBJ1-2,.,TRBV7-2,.,CASSLARASQYGYTF,TGTGCCAGCAGCTTAGCGCGCGCCTCGCAGTATGGCTACACCTTC
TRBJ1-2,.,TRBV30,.,CAWSPGTSVGYTF,TGTGCCTGGAGTCCCGGGACATCCGTCGGCTACACCTTC
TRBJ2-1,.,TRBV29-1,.,CSVEVASPGNEQFF,TGCAGCGTTGAGGTTGCATCCCCAGGGAATGAGCAGTTCTTC
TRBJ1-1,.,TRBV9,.,CASSVVMGRTEAFF,TGTGCCAGCAGCGTAGTTATGGGGCGGACTGAAGCTTTCTTT
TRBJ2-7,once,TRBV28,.,CASTLGSTSSYEQYF,TGTGCCAGCACCCTGGGCTCTACGAGCTCCTACGAGCAGTACTTC
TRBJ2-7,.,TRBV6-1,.,CASSEYAAAMSYEQYF,TGTGCCAGCAGTGAATATGCAGCCGCGATGTCCTACGAGCAGTACTTC
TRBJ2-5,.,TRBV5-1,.,CASGSEGETQYF,TGCGCCAGCGGAAGCGAGGGAGAGACCCAGTACTTC
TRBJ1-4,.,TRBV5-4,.,CASSSRQTLNEKLFF,TGTGCCAGCAGCTCCAGACAGACCCTTAATGAAAAACTGTTTTTT
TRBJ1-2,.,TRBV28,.,CASSPSSQVHPYGYTF,TGTGCCAGCAGTCCCTCATCACAGGTTCACCCATATGGCTACACCTTC
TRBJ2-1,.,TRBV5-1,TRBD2,CASGRLAGGPSEQFF,TGCGCCAGCGGACGACTAGCGGGAGGGCCGTCTGAGCAGTTCTTC
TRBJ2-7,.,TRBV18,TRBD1,CASSRSGGEFYEQYF,TGTGCCAGCTCAAGGTCAGGGGGCGAATTCTACGAGCAGTACTTC
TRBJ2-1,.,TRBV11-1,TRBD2,CASSFTSGRYNEQFF,TGTGCCAGCAGCTTCACTAGCGGGAGATACAATGAGCAGTTCTTC
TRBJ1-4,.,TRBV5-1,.,CASSEGSTNEKLFF,TGCGCCAGCAGTGAGGGTTCAACTAATGAAAAACTGTTTTTT
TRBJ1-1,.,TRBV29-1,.,CSVEGSPGRTEAFF,TGCAGCGTTGAAGGGTCACCCGGACGGACTGAAGCTTTCTTT